This TCR beta chain was documented in a study of OX40 agonist ivuxolimab in advanced cancers. Study summary: The diagnoses of dose-escalation patients were hepatocellular carcinoma, melanoma, renal cell or head and neck cancer. Patients were roughly 81% male with ages roughly 20 to 90, mean about 54.

TCRdb keeps only in-frame clones here, not all; method: immunoSEQ multiplex PCR. The sample shows tens of thousands of clones, under 90% of them seen only once. Source: CD4+ or CD8+ T cells sorted from blood, taken in a trial of the OX40 agonist ivuxolimab. This TCR came from an adult with an advanced solid tumor such as melanoma, head and neck, liver or kidney cancer.

CDR3 sequence: CASSPGGASGGAETQYF. CDR3 DNA: TGTGCCAGCAGCCCGGGTGGTGCTAGCGGGGGGGCAGAGACCCAGTACTTC. The V and J genes are TRBV7-9 and TRBJ2-5; 12 bases map to TRBD2. Germline lookup yields CDR1 SEHNR and CDR2 FQNEAQ (reference sequence). V dropped 5 bases and J dropped 4; count of bases not matched to a gene: 11. This CDR3 has 17 amino acids.